The rows below give T cell receptor beta chains drawn from one sample of a study of blood T cell repertoires in COVID-19. Sequencing was performed with immunoSEQ multiplex PCR; in TCRdb, only in-frame clones are kept and a portion is missing. The table lists roughly 91,000 clones, 84% of them singletons. Sequencing was done on a sample of peripheral blood. The receptors come from a man between 65 and 80 years old with active or convalescent COVID-19. Each CDR3 is given with its conserved first and last residue. D genes are given only for firm matches. Only part of the rows carry a size: once, few, many, or a class if the clone is expanded.

>.|.|TRBJ2-2|TRBV5-1
TGCGCCAGCAGCTCCAGGATGAGTAGCACCGGGGAGCTGTTTTTT
CASSSRMSSTGELFF
>.|.|TRBJ1-1|TRBV10-3
TGTGCCACGCACTATCAGATGAACACTGAAGCTTTCTTT
CATHYQMNTEAFF
>.|.|TRBJ1-3|TRBV5-6
TGTGCCAGCAGCCCTAGGTCCGTAGAGAACACCATATATTTT
CASSPRSVENTIYF
>.|.|TRBJ2-6|TRBV4-1
TGCGCCAGCAGCCAAGAACAGGGTACTGGGGCCAACGTCCTGACTTTC
CASSQEQGTGANVLTF
>.|.|TRBJ2-3|TRBV7-2
TGTGCCAGCAGCTTAGTGGGCGGGCTCACAGATACGCAGTATTTT
CASSLVGGLTDTQYF
>TRBD1|.|TRBJ1-5|TRBV5-6
TGTGCCAGCAGCTTGAACGGACAGGGGGGGCAGCCCCAGCATTTT
CASSLNGQGGQPQHF
>TRBD1|.|TRBJ2-5|TRBV5-1
TGCGCCAGCAGCGGGCGGACAGGGGGCGGGGAGACCCAGTACTTC
CASSGRTGGGETQYF
>.|.|TRBJ2-7|TRBV2
TGTGCCAGCAGTGAAGCGCGGCGAGTCGAGCAGTACTTC
CASSEARRVEQYF
>TRBD1|once|TRBJ2-1|TRBV5-1
TGCGCCAGCAGCTCAACCGGGACAGGGGGCTACAATGAGCAGTTCTTC
CASSSTGTGGYNEQFF
>TRBD1|.|TRBJ2-7|TRBV10-3
TGTGCCATCAGTGAGATGGGGACAGGGACCTACGAGCAGTACTTC
CAISEMGTGTYEQYF
>.|few|TRBJ1-2|TRBV18
TGTGCCAGCTCACCGGCAGGGTCGGACTATGGCTACACCTTC
CASSPAGSDYGYTF
>TRBD2|.|TRBJ2-3|TRBV28
TGTGCCAGCAGTTTTTCTGGCGGGGGGGACACAGATACGCAGTATTTT
CASSFSGGGDTDTQYF
>TRBD1|.|TRBJ2-1|TRBV18
TGTGCCAGCTCACCTGGGACAGGGACCTACAATGAGCAGTTCTTC
CASSPGTGTYNEQFF
>.|.|TRBJ2-7|TRBV18
TGTGCCAGCTCCCAACTTCGAGGGATCGGGGGCTCCTACGAGCAGTACTTC
CASSQLRGIGGSYEQYF
>TRBD1|once|TRBJ1-1|TRBV18
TGTGCCAGCTCAGTTGGGACAGGGTTGTGGACTGAAGCTTTCTTT
CASSVGTGLWTEAFF
>TRBD1|.|TRBJ1-2|TRBV6-5
TGTGCCAGCAGTTACGGGGACAGAAAATATGGCTACACCTTC
CASSYGDRKYGYTF
>.|.|TRBJ1-5|TRBV3-1/TRBV3-2
TGTGCCAGCAGCCAAGCCGACGGGAGTCAGCCCCAGCATTTT
CASSQADGSQPQHF
>TRBD2|.|TRBJ2-1|TRBV12-3/TRBV12-4
TGTGCCAGCAGTACCCGTGGGCGGGGGGGCCGGTTCTTC
CASSTRGRGGRFF
>TRBD1|.|TRBJ1-5|TRBV10-1
TGCGCCAGCGGGACCAAGACAGGGGGCAACAATCAGCCCCAGCATTTT
CASGTKTGGNNQPQHF
>TRBD1|.|TRBJ2-7|TRBV5-1
TGCGCCAGCAGCTTACAGACAGGGGGCGAGCAGTACTTC
CASSLQTGGEQYF
>TRBD1|once|TRBJ2-1|TRBV24-1
TGTGCCACTAGTCCGGGGACAGGGAATTTCCTAGAGCAGTTCTTC
CATSPGTGNFLEQFF
>.|.|TRBJ1-2|TRBV6-5
TGTGCCAGCAGTTACTCTGGCATCTCAGCTAACTATGGCTACACCTTC
CASSYSGISANYGYTF
>TRBD1|.|TRBJ2-3|TRBV5-1
TGCGCCAGCAGCTTGGGACAGGGCAGCACAGATACGCAGTATTTT
CASSLGQGSTDTQYF
>TRBD1|.|TRBJ2-5|TRBV5-6
TGTGCCAGCAGCTTGGGGGGACAGGGACAAGAGACCCAGTACTTC
CASSLGGQGQETQYF
>.|few|TRBJ1-4|TRBV28
TGTGCCAGCAGGCGGTCTTTTCAGGAAAAACTGTTTTTT
CASRRSFQEKLFF
>.|.|TRBJ2-1|TRBV11-2
TGTGCCAGCAGCCCTTATTCCAATGAGCAGTTCTTC
CASSPYSNEQFF
>.|.|TRBJ1-1|TRBV6-5
TGTGCCAGCAGTCCGACTGCCCTGAACACTGAAGCTTTCTTT
CASSPTALNTEAFF
>.|.|TRBJ2-7|TRBV18
TGTGCCAGCTCACTACAGGGATACGAGCAGTACTTC
CASSLQGYEQYF
>TRBD1|.|TRBJ2-7|TRBV7-2
TGTGCCAGCAGCCGTCAGACAGGGTCCTACGAGCAGTACTTC
CASSRQTGSYEQYF
>.|once|TRBJ1-2|TRBV6-1
TGTGCCAGCAGTGAAGAGCGGCTCTATGGCTACACCTTC
CASSEERLYGYTF
>.|.|TRBJ1-5|TRBV30
TGTGCCTGGAGTCTGGACGGGGAACAGCCCCAGCATTTT
CAWSLDGEQPQHF
>TRBD1|.|TRBJ1-1|TRBV18
TGTGCCAGCTCACCAATGCGGACAGGGGGGGACATGAACACTGAAGCTTTCTTT
CASSPMRTGGDMNTEAFF
>TRBD1|few|TRBJ2-7|TRBV5-1
TGCGCCAGCAGCCCCCAACCGGGACAGGGCTACGAGCAGTACTTC
CASSPQPGQGYEQYF